One TCR beta chain is described in this entry. Participants, about 18 to 90 years old, spanned fewer than 30 US areas. All recovered Cohort 3 donors got two negative PCRs, got clearance, or saw symptom resolution. V lost 3 bases, J lost 6 bases, and 2 bases stayed unmatched. The CDR3 contains 16 residues. Germline lookup yields CDR1 LNHDA and CDR2 SQIVND (reference sequence). This sample is drawn from a study of blood T cell repertoires in COVID-19. Study-level information: PBMCs, B-cell-depleted T cells, or T cells provided the cDNA or gDNA that made up the material.

Original methodology: Amplification with reference gene primers provided the estimates of nucleated cell counts. Generated by immunoSEQ multiplex PCR, the TCRdb table keeps only in-frame clones and is missing some. V, J and clone size reflect that table, while D and trimming were determined from the DNA. The sample holds over 250,000 clones, approximately 90% seen once. The chain is built from TRBV19 and TRBJ2-2; 15 bases fit TRBD2. The TCR originated in a woman in her twenties or thirties who had recovered from COVID-19. Sequenced: PBMCs or T cells enriched from blood (not recorded which). CDR3 protein: CASSIRTSGRAGELFF. In DNA form, the CDR3 reads TGTGCCAGTAGTATCCGGACTAGCGGGAGGGCCGGGGAGCTGTTTTTT.